This T cell receptor beta chain was recovered during a study of lymphopenia after photon versus proton radiotherapy. Only in-frame clones appear in the TCRdb table, and some are missing; sequencing was by immunoSEQ multiplex PCR. The repertoire holds tens of thousands of clones, with over 70% as singletons. Germline V gene sequence: CDR1 SGHTA, CDR2 FQGNSA. This CDR3 has 15 amino acids. V was pared by 5 bases and J by 7 bases, with 8 bases of the junction left unmatched. In this sample, this clone turned up a few times. The genes are TRBV7-2 and TRBJ1-2; TRBD1 matches at 12 bases. The sample here was peripheral blood, taken from a patient treated with proton-based radiotherapy. This clonotype was sampled from an elderly man with esophageal cancer. CDR3 sequence: CASSIPGTGGFGYTF. The CDR3 nucleotides read TGTGCCAGCAGCATACCCGGGACAGGGGGCTTTGGCTACACCTTC. Complete variable domain (other parts from reference TRBV7-2 and TRBJ1-2): GAGVSQSPSNKVTEKGKDVELRCDPISGHTALYWYRQSLGQGLEFLIYFQGNSAPDKSGLPSDRFSAERTGGSVSTLTIQRTQQEDSAVYLCASSIPGTGGFGYTFGSGTRLTVV.